The rows below give T cell receptor beta chains drawn from one sample of a study of beta chain features in type 1 diabetes. The repertoire was sequenced with immunoSEQ multiplex PCR; TCRdb's copy has only in-frame clones and lacks some. This sample yields 310,000 or so clones, of which approximately 15% are seen a single time; roughly 0.015% belongs to the top ten. The sequenced material came from naive CD4+ T cells from blood. The receptors derive from a man aged 18 to 30 with type 1 diabetes. Each CDR3 is given with its conserved first and last residue. The D gene is left open where the match is weak. A row's size may be missing; if present it is once, few, many or a size class.

j_call clone_size v_call d_call cdr3_aa cdr3_nt
TRBJ2-2 few TRBV23-1 TRBD2 CATTPVRLRLAGGGGELFF TGCGCCACCACACCCGTTCGGCTTAGACTAGCGGGAGGCGGAGGGGAGCTGTTTTTT
TRBJ2-7 few TRBV28 TRBD2 CASSPGGRLSYEQYF TGTGCCAGCAGTCCGGGCGGGAGATTGTCCTACGAGCAGTACTTC
TRBJ2-5 . TRBV5-4 . CASSFMGEAQETQYF TGTGCCAGCAGCTTCATGGGGGAGGCCCAAGAGACCCAGTACTTC
TRBJ1-5 few TRBV15 . CATSRAALDNQPQHF TGTGCCACCAGCAGGGCGGCACTTGACAATCAGCCCCAGCATTTT
TRBJ2-2 few TRBV4-1 . CASSSRGTNTGELFF TGCGCCAGCAGCTCTCGGGGGACGAACACCGGGGAGCTGTTTTTT
TRBJ2-7 few TRBV18 . CASSYGSYEQYF TGTGCCAGCTCCTACGGGTCGTACGAGCAGTACTTC
TRBJ2-2 . TRBV28 . CASSLDTSGELFF TGTGCCAGCAGTTTAGATACATCCGGGGAGCTGTTTTTT
TRBJ1-4 few TRBV5-1 TRBD1 CASSRASDRVLEKLFF TGCGCCAGCAGCCGAGCTTCGGACAGGGTCCTTGAAAAACTGTTTTTT
TRBJ2-2 few TRBV7-9 TRBD2 CASSPPAGAGELFF TGTGCCAGCAGCCCCCCGGCGGGGGCCGGGGAGCTGTTTTTT
TRBJ1-5 . TRBV2 . CASSEGARQPQHF TGTGCCAGCAGTGAGGGGGCGCGTCAGCCCCAGCATTTT
TRBJ2-5 . TRBV10-3 . CAISESSYQETQYF TGTGCCATCAGTGAGTCGTCGTACCAAGAGACCCAGTACTTC
TRBJ1-2 few TRBV18 . CASSPIGGWGYTF TGTGCCAGCTCACCGATCGGGGGATGGGGCTACACCTTC
TRBJ2-1 few TRBV7-8 . CASSRGGVDNEQFF TGTGCCAGCAGCCGAGGGGGGGTTGACAATGAGCAGTTCTTC
TRBJ2-1 few TRBV6-6 . CASSYSIYNEQFF TGTGCCAGCAGTTACTCTATATACAATGAGCAGTTCTTC
TRBJ2-1 few TRBV28 TRBD1 CASSLSTQGAHYNEQFF TGTGCCAGCAGTTTGTCTACCCAGGGGGCACACTACAATGAGCAGTTCTTC
TRBJ2-3 few TRBV21-1 . CASSKVLAGETQYF TGTGCCAGCAGCAAAGTGTTAGCGGGGGAGACGCAGTATTTT
TRBJ1-6 few TRBV30 TRBD1 CAWRGDRVSPLHF TGTGCCTGGAGGGGGGACAGGGTTTCACCCCTCCACTTT
TRBJ2-3 few TRBV5-4 TRBD2 CASSQGLAGTDTQYF TGTGCCAGCAGCCAGGGACTAGCGGGCACAGATACGCAGTATTTT
TRBJ2-1 . TRBV6-5 . CASSYSLRESYNEQFF TGTGCCAGCAGTTACAGTCTTCGGGAGTCCTACAATGAGCAGTTCTTC
TRBJ1-2 few TRBV5-4 . CASSLFVLLPYGYTF TGTGCCAGCAGCTTGTTTGTTCTGCTACCCTATGGCTACACCTTC
TRBJ2-5 few TRBV28 . CASSPLWRRETQYF TGTGCCAGCAGTCCTCTCTGGCGGAGAGAGACCCAGTACTTC
TRBJ1-4 few TRBV25-1 . CASSVAGGEKLFF TGTGCCAGCAGTGTGGCAGGAGGAGAAAAACTGTTTTTT
TRBJ2-3 once TRBV2 TRBD2 CASFRTSPQDTQYF TGTGCCAGCTTTAGGACTAGCCCACAAGATACGCAGTATTTT
TRBJ2-1 . TRBV4-3 . CASSLRGSGSFNEQFF TGCGCCAGCAGCCTCCGGGGAAGCGGGTCTTTCAATGAGCAGTTCTTC
TRBJ1-2 few TRBV18 . CASSPSTEPGPYTF TGTGCCAGCTCACCCTCGACCGAGCCAGGGCCCTACACCTTC
TRBJ2-5 few TRBV5-1 . CASSLGVYETQYF TGCGCCAGCAGCTTGGGCGTTTATGAGACCCAGTACTTC
TRBJ2-5 few TRBV5-4 . CASSQGDRVQETQYF TGTGCCAGCAGCCAAGGAGACAGAGTCCAAGAGACCCAGTACTTC
TRBJ1-2 few TRBV5-1 . CASTQGGAANYGYTF TGCGCCAGCACCCAAGGGGGTGCGGCTAACTATGGCTACACCTTC
TRBJ2-3 few TRBV7-9 TRBD1 CASSRDRENTDTQYF TGTGCCAGCAGCCGAGACAGGGAGAACACAGATACGCAGTATTTT
TRBJ2-3 few TRBV4-2 TRBD2 CASSQVKQRDSNTDTQYF TGTGCCAGCAGCCAAGTCAAGCAGCGGGATTCAAACACAGATACGCAGTATTTT
TRBJ1-2 . TRBV7-2 . CASSFPPRAGEGYTF TGTGCCAGCAGCTTCCCACCCAGGGCAGGGGAAGGCTACACCTTC
TRBJ2-3 . TRBV29-1 . CSVASGSADTQYF TGCAGCGTGGCTTCCGGGAGTGCAGATACGCAGTATTTT
TRBJ2-5 . TRBV29-1 . CSVVRGGPETQYF TGCAGCGTTGTACGGGGTGGACCAGAGACCCAGTACTTC
TRBJ2-7 . TRBV2 . CASSENRESYEQYF TGTGCCAGCAGTGAAAATAGGGAGTCCTACGAGCAGTACTTC
TRBJ1-1 . TRBV29-1 . CSVGGIMNTEAFF TGCAGCGTTGGCGGGATTATGAACACTGAAGCTTTCTTT
TRBJ1-1 . TRBV2 TRBD1 CAVSGTGVEAFF TGTGCCGTTTCCGGGACAGGGGTTGAAGCTTTCTTT